The T cell receptor (beta chain) described here comes from a study of T cells in Graves' hyperthyroidism and ophthalmopathy. From RNA transcripts, TCR beta CDR3 regions were amplified. The TCR CDR3 was amplified in a first-round RT-PCR using the HTBI primer set. From the multiplex PCR reads, TCRdb called clonotypes with MiXCR, one entry per CDR3 protein. Of about 590,000 distinct CDR3 sequences listed, around 16% were seen once; the top ten hold less than 9.5%. The patients, who ranged from 18 to 65 in age, presented with newly diagnosed hyperthyroidism lasting under 2 months. Each diagnosis was grounded in clinical symptoms, serum thyroxine and TRAb, thyroid ultrasound, and orbital computed tomography. CDR1 and CDR2 from the germline V gene are LGHDT and YNNKEL (reference sequence). The CDR3 sequence is 14 residues long. V was cut by 1 base and J by 6 bases, with 10 bases left in between. This clonotype occurred many times.

Sequencing input: blood. The gene calls are TRBV3-1 and TRBJ2-1; D uncertain. The receptor was derived from a woman younger than 45 with Graves' hyperthyroidism. The CDR3 coding sequence is TGTGCCAGCAGCCAAGGTTCAGTTTTCAATGAGCAGTTCTTC. Translated, it gives CASSQGSVFNEQFF.